What follows are 29 T cell receptor beta chains derived from one specimen sequenced in a study of PD-1 blockade in mismatch repair-deficient tumors. Measured with immunoSEQ multiplex PCR; TCRdb has only the in-frame clones, and not every one. The top ten hold over 3% of the sample, which has 38,000 or so clones, around 83% seen once. This specimen consisted of peripheral blood, obtained about 81 weeks after starting pembrolizumab. The receptors originated from an adult with mismatch repair-deficient cancer.

This clone was detected only once. Here the CDR3 reads CASSTNPYEQYF. The CDR3 coding sequence is TGTGCCAGCAGCACTAATCCCTACGAGCAGTACTTC. The genes are TRBV2 and TRBJ2-7, with unresolved D. Germline V gives CDR1 SNHLY, CDR2 FYNNEI. The CDR3 is 12 amino acids. Trimming stripped 6 bases from V and 2 bases from J, with 8 bases between.

V is TRBV5-1 and J is TRBJ2-1; 10 bases are shared with TRBD2. Germline V gives CDR1 SGHRS, CDR2 YFSETQ. With 4 bases clipped from V and 1 base from J, the junction kept 14 bases outside the gene matches. The CDR3 totals 19 residues. The CDR3 DNA reads TGCGCCAGCAGCCTGTACCCTAGCGGGAGTGAGGGGTCCTACAATGAGCAGTTCTTC. Its protein product is CASSLYPSGSEGSYNEQFF.

The CDR3 sequence is CSVVQGGTGELFF. The CDR3 DNA reads TGCAGCGTTGTCCAGGGAGGCACCGGGGAGCTGTTTTTT. This chain joins TRBV29-1 and TRBJ2-2; TRBD2 might be the D (6 bases). CDR3 length: 13 amino acids. Trimming left V 4 bases short and J 4 bases short, with 10 bases between. Looked up from germline, CDR1 is SQVTM and CDR2 is ANQGSEA.

The chain is built from TRBV7-2 and TRBJ1-1; 10 bases align to TRBD1. The CDR3 contains 15 residues. After removal of 5 bases from V and 0 bases from J, the junction contained 3 bases not matched to a gene. Germline V gene data show CDR1 as SGHTA and CDR2 as FQGNSA. This chain's CDR3 is CASSRDRGMNTEAFF. Written as DNA, the CDR3 is TGTGCCAGCAGCCGGGACAGGGGCATGAACACTGAAGCTTTCTTT.

The chain combines TRBV10-3 with TRBJ1-3; no definite D call. CDR3 length: 15 amino acids. Germline CDR1 and CDR2: ENHRY and SYGVKD. The V gene lost 0 bases and the J gene lost 0 bases, with 6 bases spanning the gap. In nucleotides, the CDR3 is TGTGCCATCAGTGAGTCAGAGCTCTCTGGAAACACCATATATTTT. Translating gives CAISESELSGNTIYF.

The chain combines TRBV29-1 with TRBJ2-2; 11 bases align to TRBD2. The CDR3 has 15 amino acids. Germline V gene lookup returns CDR1 SQVTM and CDR2 ANQGSEA. V lost 5 bases and J lost 0; bases outside the gene matches: 2. This chain's CDR3 is CSVTTSGANTGELFF. The CDR3 DNA is TGCAGCGTTACGACTAGCGGGGCGAACACCGGGGAGCTGTTTTTT.

CDR3 loop: CASSQDDQLDTQYF. The CDR3 nucleotides are TGCGCCAGCAGCCAAGATGATCAACTGGATACGCAGTATTTT. The chain joins TRBV4-1 to TRBJ2-3, with D unresolved. V lost 0 bases to trimming and J lost 6 bases, with 10 bases between them. CDR3 length: 14 amino acids. The V gene's germline CDR1 is MGHRA and CDR2 YSYEKL.

This chain uses TRBV11-1 with TRBJ2-7; D is ambiguous. Germline CDR1 SGHAT, CDR2 FQDESV (reference sequence). Trimming shortened V by 1 base and J by 3 bases, and 7 bases separated the two germline ends. This CDR3 is built from 13 residues. The CDR3 here is CASSLGTVYEQYF. CDR3 in DNA: TGTGCCAGCAGCTTAGGGACCGTCTACGAGCAGTACTTC.

The chain links TRBV9 to TRBJ2-7; 9 nucleotides line up with TRBD1. Germline loops: CDR1 SGDLS, CDR2 YYNGEE. After removal of 5 bases from V and 3 bases from J, the junction contained 15 bases not matched to a gene. The CDR3 totals 17 residues. The CDR3 protein is CASSSNTGTGSLYEQYF. The CDR3 DNA reads as TGTGCCAGCAGTTCTAATACCGGGACAGGGAGCCTCTACGAGCAGTACTTC.

This chain links TRBV11-3 with TRBJ1-5; D unresolved. Trimming cost V 0 bases and J 7 bases, with 7 bases left between them. Germline CDR1 reads SGHNT; CDR2 reads YENEEA. The CDR3 has 13 amino acids. Here the CDR3 DNA reads TGTGCCAGCAGCTTAGATGGACTCCAGCCCCAGCATTTT. Translation gives CASSLDGLQPQHF.

The chain has TRBV5-1 and TRBJ2-3; D gene unclear. With 3 bases removed from V and 8 bases from J, the gap between germline ends came to 19 bases. The CDR3 is 15 residues long. Germline V CDR1 and CDR2: SGHRS, YFSETQ. Written as DNA, the CDR3 is TGCGCCAGCAGCTCTTCGAGGACGGTGGATTCTACGCAGTATTTT. It is translated as CASSSSRTVDSTQYF.

J is TRBJ1-5 and V is TRBV6-1, with D perhaps matching TRBD1 (5 bases). The CDR3 consists of 15 residues. The V and J ends lost 7 bases and 6 bases respectively, with 19 bases between them. Germline V gene data show CDR1 as MNHNS and CDR2 as SASEGT. CDR3 nucleotide sequence: TGTGCCAGCACAGAACCGGGCAGGGCTGGTCAGCCCCAGCATTTT. Translated: CASTEPGRAGQPQHF.

This chain uses TRBV30 with TRBJ1-2; TRBD1 agrees at 7 bases. CDR3 length: 13 amino acids. CDR1 is GTSNPN and CDR2 is SVGIG in the germline V gene (reference sequence). V trimming: 1 base; J trimming: 4 bases; junction bases outside the gene matches: 3. Here the CDR3 reads CAWSAGQAYGYTF. The CDR3 bases are TGTGCCTGGAGTGCCGGACAGGCCTATGGCTACACCTTC.

This clone was seen only once. The chain recombines TRBV7-2 with TRBJ2-7; possible D gene TRBD1, 5 bases. The germline V and J ends were trimmed by 1 base and 3 bases, with 13 bases remaining between them. The CDR3 is 15 residues long. CDR1 and CDR2 (germline): SGHTA, FQGNSA. CDR3 sequence (DNA): TGTGCCAGCAGCTTAGTCCCGGACAAGGGCTACGAGCAGTACTTC. Its translation: CASSLVPDKGYEQYF.

The chain links TRBV27 to TRBJ2-1, with a tentative D call TRBD1 (5 bases). The V end was cut by 0 bases, the J end by 5 bases, with 14 bases between. The CDR3 totals 16 residues. Germline CDR1 is MNHEY and CDR2 is SMNVEV (reference sequence). The CDR3 region has the DNA TGTGCCAGCAGTTTATCAGGGGCAGGCCGGAACAATGAGCAGTTCTTC. Translating it yields CASSLSGAGRNNEQFF.

The V gene is TRBV29-1, the J gene TRBJ1-1; D not certain. The CDR3 covers 13 residues. The V and J ends lost 7 bases and 4 bases respectively, with 16 bases between them. The germline gives CDR1 SQVTM, CDR2 ANQGSEA. CDR3 region: CSAQGQASTEAFF. CDR3 in DNA: TGCAGCGCCCAAGGCCAGGCCAGCACTGAAGCTTTCTTT.

The table lists this clone with a count of one. One junction end does not reproduce the germline sequence, and a read error may be involved. The chain recombines TRBV7-7 with TRBJ2-1; perhaps TRBD2 as D (5 bases). The CDR3 has 17 amino acids. From germline, CDR1 is SSHAT and CDR2 FNYEAQ (reference sequence). The DNA for the CDR3 is TGTGCTAGCAGCTTAGCGTCGGGCCCTACGGCCTACAATGAGCAGTTCTTC. It yields the protein CASSLASGPTAYNEQFF.

The chain joins TRBV30 to TRBJ2-5; possible D gene TRBD1, 6 bases. CDR1 and CDR2 from the germline V gene are GTSNPN and SVGIG (reference sequence). Trimming took 1 base from V and 5 from J, leaving 17 bases between them. This CDR3 has 15 residues. CDR3 nucleotide sequence: TGTGCCTGGAGTGAGGGACATACTACCGGGGAGACCCAGTACTTC. It yields the protein CAWSEGHTTGETQYF. The full variable domain, completed using reference TRBV30 and TRBJ2-5, is SQTIHQWPATLVQPVGSPLSLECTVEGTSNPNLYWYRQAAGRGLQLLFYSVGIGQISSEVPQNLSASRPQDRQFILSSKKLLLSDSGFYLCAWSEGHTTGETQYFGPGTRLLVL.

J is TRBJ2-1 and V is TRBV11-2, with TRBD1 identical over 8 bases. The germline V gene encodes CDR1 SGHAT and CDR2 FQNNGV. V trimming: 3 bases; J trimming: 2 bases; junction bases outside the gene matches: 3. The CDR3 runs to 15 residues. The CDR3 DNA is TGTGCCAGCAGCTTGGACAGGGTAACCTACAATGAGCAGTTCTTC. It encodes CASSLDRVTYNEQFF.

CDR3 sequence: CASSFQGYRGKGNTEAFF. The CDR3 region has the DNA TGTGCCAGCAGTTTCCAAGGGTACAGGGGTAAGGGAAACACTGAAGCTTTCTTT. V usage is TRBV28 and J usage is TRBJ1-1, with 7 bases matching TRBD1. Germline values: CDR1 MDHEN, CDR2 SYDVKM. The V and J ends lost 3 bases and 2 bases, in that order; junction bases with no gene match: 15. CDR3 length: 18 residues.

The V call is TRBV18, the J call TRBJ2-7; D is undetermined. The CDR3 loop spans 12 amino acids. Trimming took off 3 bases at V and 4 bases at J, with 7 bases between the two ends. Germline values: CDR1 KGHSH, CDR2 LQKENI. CDR3 coding DNA: TGTGCCAGCTCACCTCTTTCATACGAGCAGTACTTC. Protein: CASSPLSYEQYF.

The chain couples TRBV5-1 to TRBJ1-3, with TRBD1 as a possible D gene (6 bases). V gave up 7 bases and J gave up 0 bases, with 20 bases separating them. Per germline, CDR1 SGHRS and CDR2 YFSETQ. The CDR3 spans 17 residues. CDR3 residues: CASGTDRRKLSGNTIYF. The CDR3 coding sequence is TGCGCCAGCGGAACCGACAGGAGGAAACTCTCTGGAAACACCATATATTTT.

The V and J genes are TRBV19 and TRBJ2-7; a possible D gene is TRBD1 (5 bases). Trimming removed 1 base from V and 2 bases from J, with 12 bases in between. This CDR3 contains 15 residues. Germline CDR1 and CDR2: LNHDA and SQIVND (reference sequence). DNA for the CDR3: TGTGCCAGTAGTATAGCCCCCGGACAAACCTACGAGCAGTACTTC. Translation gives CASSIAPGQTYEQYF. Combining the CDR3 with reference TRBV19 and TRBJ2-7 gives the whole variable domain DGGITQSPKYLFRKEGQNVTLSCEQNLNHDAMYWYRQDPGQGLRLIYYSQIVNDFQKGDIAEGYSVSREKKESFPLTVTSAQKNPTAFYLCASSIAPGQTYEQYFGPGTRLTVT.

The chain employs TRBV25-1 and TRBJ1-2, with 11 positions matching TRBD1. Germline CDR1 is MGHDK and CDR2 is SYGVNS. The CDR3 runs to 16 residues. The trim removed 5 bases at V and 2 bases at J, leaving 7 bases unmatched. CDR3 sequence reads: CASSNSRTGGNYGYTF. Written as DNA, the CDR3 is TGTGCCAGCAGTAATTCACGGACAGGGGGCAACTATGGCTACACCTTC.

The rearrangement uses TRBV11-2 and TRBJ2-7; unclear D gene. Germline CDR1 is SGHAT and CDR2 is FQNNGV. CDR3 size: 16 residues. The ends were cut back, 4 bases at V and 4 bases at J, with 20 bases in the middle. The CDR3 here is CASSSLRKVRPYEQYF. CDR3 coding DNA: TGTGCCAGCAGCTCTTTAAGGAAGGTACGGCCTTACGAGCAGTACTTC.

This sequence joins TRBV2 and TRBJ1-5; D is unresolved. CDR1 and CDR2 from the germline V gene are SNHLY and FYNNEI. Trimming left V 3 bases short and J 0 bases short, with 0 bases between. The CDR3 sequence is 12 residues long. The CDR3 DNA reads as TGTGCCAGCAGTGATAGCAATCAGCCCCAGCATTTT. This sequence encodes CASSDSNQPQHF.

The V gene is TRBV4-1, the J gene TRBJ1-1; D possibly corresponds to TRBD1 (6 bases). The V gene's germline CDR1 is MGHRA and CDR2 YSYEKL. The length of the CDR3 is 13 residues. The V end was cut by 2 bases, the J end by 3 bases, with 7 bases between. The CDR3 reads CASSQPGDTEAFF. The CDR3 DNA is TGCGCCAGCAGCCAACCAGGGGACACTGAAGCTTTCTTT.

This clone was found a few times. The rearrangement joins TRBV7-9 to TRBJ1-4; a possible D gene is TRBD1 (6 bases). Germline V lookup: CDR1 SEHNR, CDR2 FQNEAQ (reference sequence). The CDR3 consists of 15 residues. V gave up 1 base and J gave up 5 bases, with 11 bases separating them. The CDR3 protein is CASSLEGGTNEKLFF. In nucleotides, the CDR3 is TGTGCCAGCAGCTTAGAAGGGGGGACAAATGAAAAACTGTTTTTT.

V is TRBV4-3 and J is TRBJ1-2; maybe TRBD1 (5 bases). V was cut by 1 base and J by 2 bases, with 14 bases left in between. Germline CDR1 reads LGHNA; CDR2 reads YSLEER. The CDR3 has 16 residues. CDR3 amino acids: CASSQGTAGPNYGYTF. For the CDR3, the DNA is TGCGCCAGCAGCCAAGGGACGGCAGGGCCCAACTATGGCTACACCTTC.